A single sample gave rise to the 20 T cell receptor beta chains below, sequenced in a study of regulatory T cells in long-lasting Graves disease. As to time point: persistent/refractory GD, antithyroid drugs over 5 years with positive TRAb. TCR sequences were obtained from RNA taken from PBMCs. Both iRepertoire HTBI primers and Arm-PCR of CDR3 regions were used to build the TCR beta libraries. TCRdb reprocessed the multiplex PCR reads with MiXCR, giving one entry per CDR3 protein. Of about 310,000 distinct CDR3 sequences listed, 22% are singletons. The source was peripheral blood mononuclear cells (PBMCs), collected when the disease was refractory, from a patient treated with antithyroid drugs. Receptor source: a female donor with Graves disease.

The J gene is TRBJ2-4, the V gene TRBV6-2 or TRBV6-3; 8 bases are a match to TRBD2. CDR3 length equals 14 residues. CDR1 is MNHEY and CDR2 is SVGEGT in the germline V gene. Trimming took 4 bases from V and 9 from J; bases not matched to a gene: 8. This CDR3 is CASSFSGNNGIQYF. The CDR3 nucleotides read TGTGCCAGCAGTTTTAGCGGGAATAACGGCATTCAGTACTTC.

The V call is TRBV30, the J call TRBJ1-4; maybe TRBD1 (5 bases). Germline-derived CDR1 and CDR2 are GTSNPN and SVGIG (reference sequence). The CDR3 runs 14 residues. Trimming removed 5 bases at V and 0 bases at J, with 10 bases between. CDR3 bases: TGTGCCTGGGCCCAGGGAGCAACTAATGAAAAACTGTTTTTT. This encodes CAWAQGATNEKLFF.

This clonotype was seen at least ten times. V gene TRBV28 combines with J gene TRBJ2-7; 9 bases line up with TRBD1. With 3 bases clipped from V and 3 bases from J, the junction kept 15 bases outside the gene matches. Germline assignment: CDR1 MDHEN and CDR2 SYDVKM. CDR3 size: 18 residues. DNA of the CDR3: TGTGCCAGCAGTTTTCCCGTCTTGGTAGGGACAGGGAACTACGAGCAGTACTTC. Its translation: CASSFPVLVGTGNYEQYF.

In this sample, this clonotype turned up many times. The gene calls are TRBV7-3 and TRBJ1-6, with 7 bases lining up with TRBD1. Germline trimming cut 6 bases from V and 10 bases from J; bases unmatched to any gene: 9. Germline lookup yields CDR1 SGHTA and CDR2 FQGTGA. The CDR3 has 14 residues. DNA of the CDR3: TGTGCCAGCAGTCTGACAGGGTGGGGCTCACCCCTCCACTTT. This sequence encodes CASSLTGWGSPLHF.

This clonotype has a count of ten or more. The chain uses TRBV6-1 and TRBJ2-4, with no clear D. The V end lost 6 bases, the J end lost 2 bases, and 14 bases lay between the germline ends. CDR3 length: 15 amino acids. The germline V gene has CDR1 MNHNS and CDR2 SASEGT. The DNA of the CDR3 is TGTGCCAGCAGCCCCATGCAGCTTACCAAAAACATTCAGTACTTC. This gives the protein CASSPMQLTKNIQYF.

This clonotype was counted only a few times. The V gene is TRBV9, the J gene TRBJ1-1; D is uncertain. V dropped 1 base and J dropped 3 bases, with 7 bases sitting between them. The CDR3 is 13 amino acids. CDR1 and CDR2 (germline): SGDLS, YYNGEE. DNA for the CDR3: TGTGCCAGCAGCGTATCAGGAGACACTGAAGCTTTCTTT. It specifies CASSVSGDTEAFF.

This clonotype was observed a handful of times. V gene TRBV19 combines with J gene TRBJ2-2; D remains unclear. CDR3 length: 13 residues. Trimming cost V 9 bases and J 1 base, with 9 bases left between them. CDR1 is LNHDA and CDR2 is SQIVND in the germline V gene (reference sequence). CDR3 sequence (DNA): TGTGCCAGCAGTGGCTTGAACACCGGGGAGCTGTTTTTT. Protein product: CASSGLNTGELFF.

Many counts were recorded for this clonotype. The rearrangement joins TRBV2 to TRBJ1-1; unclear D gene. Germline CDR1 reads SNHLY; CDR2 reads FYNNEI. The V end lost 3 bases, the J end lost 1 base, and 12 bases lay between the germline ends. There are 15 residues in the CDR3. CDR3 bases: TGTGCCAGCAGTGACTTCGGCAGGTCGAACACTGAAGCTTTCTTT. Translating gives CASSDFGRSNTEAFF.

This clonotype was counted a few times. V and J are TRBV9 and TRBJ1-1; D is undetermined. V lost 0 bases to trimming and J lost 0 bases, with 3 bases between them. CDR1 and CDR2 from the germline V gene are SGDLS and YYNGEE. The CDR3 covers 13 residues. CDR3 amino acids: CASSVGMNTEAFF. As DNA, the CDR3 is TGTGCCAGCAGCGTAGGAATGAACACTGAAGCTTTCTTT.

This clonotype was detected many times. The V call is TRBV24-1, the J call TRBJ1-2, with 8 bases matching TRBD1. CDR1 is KGHDR and CDR2 is SFDVKD in the germline V gene. With V trimmed by 3 bases and J by 8 bases, 10 bases remained unmatched. The CDR3 runs to 15 residues. CDR3 loop: CATSDAHRDRRGYTF. The CDR3 region has the DNA TGTGCCACCAGTGATGCGCACCGGGACAGGAGGGGCTACACCTTC.

This clonotype was seen ten or more times. The rearrangement joins TRBV6-1 to TRBJ2-7; D gene uncertain. CDR3 length equals 11 residues. V was trimmed by 5 bases and J by 7 bases, leaving 9 bases between them. CDR1 is MNHNS and CDR2 is SASEGT in the germline V gene. CDR3 in DNA: TGTGCCAGCAGTCCCCGTCCGGAGCAGTACTTC. Residues: CASSPRPEQYF.

With regard to this clonotype: A much larger clone lies one base from this, so it may be a read error. J is TRBJ2-5 and V is TRBV30, with 8 bases lining up with TRBD2. Germline CDR1 reads GTSNPN; CDR2 reads SVGIG (reference sequence). The CDR3 length is 15 residues. CDR3 DNA: TGTGCCTGGACTCCGCCCGGGAGGGAGGAAGAGACCCAGTGCTTC. This translates into CAWTPPGREEETQCF.

This clonotype was detected ten times or more. The genes are TRBV28 and TRBJ2-7; no definite D call. The CDR3 contains 13 residues. CDR1 and CDR2 from the germline V gene are MDHEN and SYDVKM. V lost 5 bases and J lost 3, with 11 bases in between. CDR3 sequence reads: CASSLGSFYEQYF. The CDR3 DNA follows: TGTGCCAGCAGTCTCGGCAGTTTCTACGAGCAGTACTTC. The full variable domain, completed using reference TRBV28 and TRBJ2-7, is DVKVTQSSRYLVKRTGEKVFLECVQDMDHENMFWYRQDPGLGLRLIYFSYDVKMKEKGDIPEGYSVSREKKERFSLILESASTNQTSMYLCASSLGSFYEQYFGPGTRLTVT.

Concerning this clonotype: Since a much larger clone is just one base distant, this may be a read error. The J gene is TRBJ1-6, the V gene TRBV28; D gene uncertain. This CDR3 spans 16 amino acids. Germline V CDR1 and CDR2: MDHEN, SYDVKM. The CDR3 reads CACSSQRPKDNSPLHF. DNA of the CDR3: TGTGCCTGCAGTTCCCAAAGACCCAAAGATAATTCACCCCTCCACTTT.

This clonotype was observed many times. This chain joins TRBV2 and TRBJ1-3; no firm D call. This CDR3 contains 15 residues. Germline V gives CDR1 SNHLY, CDR2 FYNNEI. Trimming removed 3 bases at V and 2 bases at J, with 11 bases between. CDR3 sequence (DNA): TGTGCCAGCAGTGACACAGCCGGAGCTGGAAACACCATATATTTT. Translation gives CASSDTAGAGNTIYF.

This clonotype was recorded at least ten times. The chain has TRBV6-2 or TRBV6-3 and TRBJ1-5, with D possibly being TRBD1 (6 bases). Germline values: CDR1 MNHEY, CDR2 SVGEGT. There are 16 residues in the CDR3. The V and J ends lost 4 bases and 5 bases respectively, with 18 bases between them. This chain's CDR3 is CASSFPPRGLDQPQHF. The CDR3 bases are TGTGCCAGCAGTTTCCCCCCTCGGGGGCTTGATCAGCCCCAGCATTTT.

V and J are TRBV9 and TRBJ2-7; 7 bases are a match to TRBD2. V lost 4 bases to trimming and J lost 1 base; unmatched junction nucleotides: 5. The CDR3 consists of 14 residues. Germline V lookup: CDR1 SGDLS, CDR2 YYNGEE. CDR3: CASSTAGESYEQYF. The CDR3 nucleotides read TGTGCCAGCAGCACCGCGGGGGAGTCCTACGAGCAGTACTTC.

This clonotype was counted between two and nine times. This chain uses TRBV29-1 with TRBJ2-3; possible D gene TRBD2, 6 bases. There are 15 residues in the CDR3. V lost 1 base to trimming and J lost 1 base, with 12 bases between them. Germline CDR1 is SQVTM and CDR2 is ANQGSEA. DNA of the CDR3: TGCAGCGTTGAAGCGGGAGCGGTCGGCACAGATACGCAGTATTTT. It translates to CSVEAGAVGTDTQYF.

V usage is TRBV6-2 or TRBV6-3 and J usage is TRBJ2-3; D call uncertain. Germline CDR1 reads MNHEY; CDR2 reads SVGEGT. This CDR3 contains 11 residues. Deletions cut 7 bases from V and 6 bases from J, with 8 bases between. DNA of the CDR3: TGTGCCAGCATCGAAGGGGATACGCAGTATTTT. Translated: CASIEGDTQYF.

This clonotype was recorded at least ten times. This chain joins TRBV6-2 or TRBV6-3 and TRBJ1-1; the D gene is possibly TRBD1 (6 bases). The CDR3 runs to 15 residues. Germline values: CDR1 MNHEY, CDR2 SVGEGT. Trimming shortened V by 4 bases and J by 3 bases, and 15 bases separated the two germline ends. The CDR3 sequence is CASSFGGAMDTEAFF. CDR3 DNA sequence: TGTGCCAGCAGTTTTGGGGGCGCGATGGACACTGAAGCTTTCTTT.